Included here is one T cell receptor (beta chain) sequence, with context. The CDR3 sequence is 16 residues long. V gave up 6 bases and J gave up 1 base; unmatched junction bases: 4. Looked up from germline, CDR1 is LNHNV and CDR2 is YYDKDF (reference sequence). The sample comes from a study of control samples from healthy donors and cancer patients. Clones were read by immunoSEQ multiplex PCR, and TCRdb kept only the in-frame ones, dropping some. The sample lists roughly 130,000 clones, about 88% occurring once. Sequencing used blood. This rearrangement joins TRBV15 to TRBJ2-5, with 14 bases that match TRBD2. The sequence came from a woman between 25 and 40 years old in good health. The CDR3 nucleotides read TGTGCCACCAGGGGACTAGCGGGAGACCTCCAAGAGACCCAGTACTTC. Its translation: CATRGLAGDLQETQYF.